This T cell receptor beta chain originates from a study of blood T cell repertoires in COVID-19. On the study more broadly: The United States, Italy and Spain provided the acute and convalescent COVID-19 samples. Nucleic acid was either cDNA or gDNA, and it came from T cells, B-cell-depleted T cells, or PBMCs.

Germline V gene data show CDR1 as MGHDK and CDR2 as SYGVNS. This CDR3 is built from 14 residues. V was trimmed by 8 bases and J by 0 bases, leaving 10 bases between them. How the authors handled the data: Reference gene primer amplification yielded estimated nucleated cell counts. The assay was immunoSEQ multiplex PCR, and TCRdb's table has in-frame clones only and misses some. V and J calls and clone size come straight from that table; D and trimming were deduced from the DNA. The sample lists 150,000 to 200,000 clones; approximately 80% were seen once. This TCR was sampled from a woman aged 50 to 65 with active or convalescent COVID-19. The V call is TRBV25-1, the J call TRBJ2-2, with a possible D match to TRBD2 (5 bases). The sample comprised peripheral blood. CDR3 in DNA: TGTGCCAGCCTCGGGAAGGCGAACACCGGGGAGCTGTTTTTT. Translated, it gives CASLGKANTGELFF. Filled out from reference TRBV25-1 and TRBJ2-2, the complete variable domain reads EADIYQTPRYLVIGTGKKITLECSQTMGHDKMYWYQQDPGMELHLIHYSYGVNSTEKGDLSSESTVSRIRTEHFPLTLESARPSHTSQYLCASLGKANTGELFFGEGSRLTVL.